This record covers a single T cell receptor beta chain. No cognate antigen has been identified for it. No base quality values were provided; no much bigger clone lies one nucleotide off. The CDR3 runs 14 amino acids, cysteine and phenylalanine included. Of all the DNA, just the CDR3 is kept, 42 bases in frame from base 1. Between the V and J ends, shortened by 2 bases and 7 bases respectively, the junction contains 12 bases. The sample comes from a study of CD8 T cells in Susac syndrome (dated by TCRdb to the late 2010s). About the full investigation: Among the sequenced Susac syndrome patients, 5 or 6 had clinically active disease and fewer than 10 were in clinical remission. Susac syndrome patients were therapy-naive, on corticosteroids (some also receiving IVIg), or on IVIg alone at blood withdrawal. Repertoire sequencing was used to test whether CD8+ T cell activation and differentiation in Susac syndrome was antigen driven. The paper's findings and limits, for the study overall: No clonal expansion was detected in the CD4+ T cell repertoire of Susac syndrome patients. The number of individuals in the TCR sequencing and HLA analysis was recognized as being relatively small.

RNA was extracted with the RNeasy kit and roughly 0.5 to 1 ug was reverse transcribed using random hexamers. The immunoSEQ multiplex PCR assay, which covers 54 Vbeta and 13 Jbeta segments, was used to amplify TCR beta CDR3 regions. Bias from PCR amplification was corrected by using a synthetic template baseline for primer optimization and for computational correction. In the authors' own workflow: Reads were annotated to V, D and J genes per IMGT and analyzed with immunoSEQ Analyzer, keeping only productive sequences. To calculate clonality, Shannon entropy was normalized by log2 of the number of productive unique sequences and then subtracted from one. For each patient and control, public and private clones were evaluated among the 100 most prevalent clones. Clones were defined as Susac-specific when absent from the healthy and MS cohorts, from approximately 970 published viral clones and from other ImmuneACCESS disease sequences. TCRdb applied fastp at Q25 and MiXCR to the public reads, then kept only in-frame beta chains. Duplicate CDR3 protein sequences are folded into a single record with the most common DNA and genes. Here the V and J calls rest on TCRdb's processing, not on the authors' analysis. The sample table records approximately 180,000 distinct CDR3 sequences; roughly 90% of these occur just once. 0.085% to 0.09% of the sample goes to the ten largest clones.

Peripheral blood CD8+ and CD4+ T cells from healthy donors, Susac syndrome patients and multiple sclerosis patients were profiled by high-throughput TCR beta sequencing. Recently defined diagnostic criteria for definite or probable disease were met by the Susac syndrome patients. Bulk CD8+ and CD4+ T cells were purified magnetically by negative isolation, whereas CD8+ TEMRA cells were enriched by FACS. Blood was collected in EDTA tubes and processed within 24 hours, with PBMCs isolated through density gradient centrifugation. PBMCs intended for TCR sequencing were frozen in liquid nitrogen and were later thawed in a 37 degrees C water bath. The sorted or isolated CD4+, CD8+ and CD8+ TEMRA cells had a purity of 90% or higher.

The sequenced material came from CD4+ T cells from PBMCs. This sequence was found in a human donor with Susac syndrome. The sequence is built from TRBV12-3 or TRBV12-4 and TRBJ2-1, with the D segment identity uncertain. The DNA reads TGTGCCAGCAGTTTAATTGCTGCAGGTAATGAGCAGTTCTTC. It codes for CASSLIAAGNEQFF.